This TCR beta chain was profiled in a study of T cells in tumors after PD-1 blockade. Across the whole study: Treatment was either pembrolizumab 200 mg every 3 weeks or cemiplimab 350 mg every 2 weeks. Blood samples averaged around 110,000 templates (range 24,679-257,772) and approximately 37,000 unique clonotypes. Study outcomes and limitations: Peripheral recruitment is suggested, as some novel exhausted tumor clones were in pre-treatment blood.

Profiled with immunoSEQ multiplex PCR; TCRdb holds only in-frame clones, not every one. The table shows 60,000 or so clones, with roughly 75% occurring only once. Regarding this clone: The antigen remains undetermined.

CDR3 size: 13 residues. Germline values: CDR1 PRHDT, CDR2 FYEKMQ (reference sequence). With 0 bases removed from V and 6 bases from J, the gap between germline ends came to 9 bases. Tumor or blood genomic DNA was sequenced, with inputs of about 616 ng to 6,004 ng. The sample here was PBMCs, taken before anti-PD-1 treatment. This clonotype originated in a human donor with basal cell carcinoma. This sequence joins TRBV13 and TRBJ2-7; the D gene could be TRBD1 or TRBD2 (6 bases each). As DNA, the CDR3 is TGTGCCAGCAGCTTAGGCGGGGGCCGCGAGCAGTACTTC. As protein: CASSLGGGREQYF.